This TCR beta chain was obtained from a study of cytomegalovirus exposure and HLA in healthy donors. Study-level points and caveats: The authors later linked a missense DCLRE1C variant to TCR beta V- and J-gene trimming.

The PCR contained 60 Vbeta and 13 Jbeta primers. TCRdb's copy holds only in-frame clones and misses some; the assay was immunoSEQ multiplex PCR. The sample has roughly 160,000 clones, 60% to 80% seen once. Trimming shortened V by 8 bases and J by 0 bases, and 16 bases separated the two germline ends. Germline CDR1 and CDR2: LGHNA and YSLEER. There are 15 residues in the CDR3. This clone was observed once. Its specificity is unknown. The origin of this receptor is a man over 45 in good health and CMV-seropositive. The sample was PBMCs. The rearrangement joins TRBV4-3 to TRBJ1-1; perhaps TRBD1 as D (5 bases). This CDR3 is CASHGGTAMNTEAFF. CDR3 nucleotide sequence: TGCGCCAGCCACGGGGGGACGGCGATGAACACTGAAGCTTTCTTT.